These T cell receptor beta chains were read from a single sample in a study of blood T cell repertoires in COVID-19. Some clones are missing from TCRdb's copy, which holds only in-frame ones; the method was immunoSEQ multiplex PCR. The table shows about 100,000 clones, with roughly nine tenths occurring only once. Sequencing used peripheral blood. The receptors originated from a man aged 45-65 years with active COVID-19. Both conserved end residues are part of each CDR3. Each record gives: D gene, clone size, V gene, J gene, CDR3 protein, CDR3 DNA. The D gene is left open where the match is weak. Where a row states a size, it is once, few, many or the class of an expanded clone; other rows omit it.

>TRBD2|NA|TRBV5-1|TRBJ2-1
CASSPRTSGGLDEQFF
TGCGCCAGCAGCCCAAGGACTAGCGGGGGCCTTGATGAGCAGTTCTTC
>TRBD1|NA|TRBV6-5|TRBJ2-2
CASNSGTGGTGELFF
TGTGCCAGCAATTCGGGGACAGGGGGAACCGGGGAGCTGTTTTTT
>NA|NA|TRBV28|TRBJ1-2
CASSLPVANYGYTF
TGTGCCAGCAGTTTACCGGTAGCTAACTATGGCTACACCTTC
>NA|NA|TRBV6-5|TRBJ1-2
CASRETGYTF
TGTGCCAGCAGGGAGACTGGCTACACCTTC
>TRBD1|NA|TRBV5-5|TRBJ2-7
CASSSRGQILLGSYEQYF
TGTGCCAGCAGCTCCAGGGGGCAGATCCTGTTGGGATCCTACGAGCAGTACTTC
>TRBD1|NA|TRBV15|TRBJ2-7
CATMQGAGGTEQYF
TGTGCCACGATGCAAGGCGCAGGGGGAACCGAGCAGTACTTC
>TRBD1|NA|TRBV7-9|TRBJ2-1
CASSARTGFVYNEQFF
TGTGCCAGCAGCGCACGGACAGGGTTCGTCTACAATGAGCAGTTCTTC
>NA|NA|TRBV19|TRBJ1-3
CASSLGGGRSGNTIYF
TGTGCCAGTAGTCTCGGGGGGGGCCGCTCTGGAAACACCATATATTTT
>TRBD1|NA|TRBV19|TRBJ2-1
CASRRQGYNEQFF
TGTGCCAGTAGAAGACAGGGTTACAATGAGCAGTTCTTC
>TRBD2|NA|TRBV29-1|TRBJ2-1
CSVEGLAGEESYNEQFF
TGCAGCGTTGAAGGACTAGCGGGAGAGGAGTCCTACAATGAGCAGTTCTTC
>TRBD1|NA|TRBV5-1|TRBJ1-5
CASSRSGGAYQPQHF
TGCGCCAGCAGCCGATCAGGGGGCGCCTATCAGCCCCAGCATTTT
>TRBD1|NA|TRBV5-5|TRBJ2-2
CASSPGQGATGELFF
TGTGCCAGCAGCCCGGGACAGGGGGCCACCGGGGAGCTGTTTTTT
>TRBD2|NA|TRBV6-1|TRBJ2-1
CASSEGSGGLYNEQFF
TGTGCCAGCAGTGAAGGTAGCGGGGGCTTATACAATGAGCAGTTCTTC
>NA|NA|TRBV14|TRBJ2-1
CASSRKAGIGNEQFF
TGTGCCAGCAGCCGAAAGGCAGGGATCGGCAATGAGCAGTTCTTC
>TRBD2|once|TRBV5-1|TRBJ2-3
CASSYRAGGPDTQYF
TGCGCCAGCAGCTACAGAGCGGGAGGGCCAGATACGCAGTATTTT
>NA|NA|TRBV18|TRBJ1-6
CASSEKSSYNSPLHF
TGTGCCAGCTCAGAGAAGAGCTCCTATAATTCACCCCTCCACTTT
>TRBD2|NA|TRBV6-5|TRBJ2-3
CASRDLAGATDTQYF
TGTGCCAGCAGAGATTTAGCGGGGGCCACAGATACGCAGTATTTT
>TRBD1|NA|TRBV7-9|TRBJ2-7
CASSPPGQGSYEQYF
TGTGCCAGCAGCCCCCCTGGACAGGGATCCTACGAGCAGTACTTC
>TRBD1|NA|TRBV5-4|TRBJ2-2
CASSPWTGGGGELFF
TGTGCCAGCAGCCCATGGACAGGGGGCGGCGGGGAGCTGTTTTTT
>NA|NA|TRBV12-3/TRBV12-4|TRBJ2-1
CASSQVHEQFF
TGTGCCAGCAGTCAGGTCCATGAGCAGTTCTTC
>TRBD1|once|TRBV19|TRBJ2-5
CASSKQGQETQYF
TGTGCCAGTAGTAAACAGGGGCAAGAGACCCAGTACTTC
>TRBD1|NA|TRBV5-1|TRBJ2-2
CASSATGTGRNGELFF
TGCGCCAGCAGCGCGACCGGGACAGGGAGGAACGGGGAGCTGTTTTTT
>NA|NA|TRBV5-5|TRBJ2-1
CASSSLHGVSYNEQFF
TGTGCCAGCAGTTCCCTTCACGGAGTCTCCTACAATGAGCAGTTCTTC
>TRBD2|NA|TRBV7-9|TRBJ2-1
CASSHGGTVLLSNEQFF
TGTGCCAGCAGCCACGGGGGGACGGTCCTCCTGAGCAATGAGCAGTTCTTC
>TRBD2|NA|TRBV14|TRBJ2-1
CASSQGLAHHEQFF
TGTGCCAGCAGCCAGGGACTAGCGCACCATGAGCAGTTCTTC
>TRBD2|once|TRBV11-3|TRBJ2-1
CASSLASGRHNEQFF
TGTGCCAGCAGCTTAGCTAGCGGGAGACACAATGAGCAGTTCTTC
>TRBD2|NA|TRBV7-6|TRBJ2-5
CASSPGLAEETQYF
TGTGCCAGCAGCCCGGGACTAGCGGAAGAGACCCAGTACTTC
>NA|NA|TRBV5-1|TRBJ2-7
CASSVAGEQYF
TGCGCCAGCAGCGTTGCCGGTGAGCAGTACTTC
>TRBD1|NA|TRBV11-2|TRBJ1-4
CASSLGTGGGEKLFF
TGTGCCAGCAGCTTAGGGACAGGGGGTGGTGAAAAACTGTTTTTT
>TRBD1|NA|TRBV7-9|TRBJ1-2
CASSTGTGSYGYTF
TGTGCCAGCAGCACCGGGACAGGGAGCTATGGCTACACCTTC
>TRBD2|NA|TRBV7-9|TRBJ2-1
CASSSREGIYNEQFF
TGTGCCAGCAGCTCGCGGGAGGGAATTTACAATGAGCAGTTCTTC
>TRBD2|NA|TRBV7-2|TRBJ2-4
CASSLGGSGGQNIQYF
TGTGCCAGCAGCTTAGGAGGTAGCGGGGGCCAAAACATTCAGTACTTC
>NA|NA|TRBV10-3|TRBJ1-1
CAISDFTGLRGSEAFF
TGTGCCATCAGTGATTTTACAGGCCTTCGAGGTTCTGAAGCTTTCTTT
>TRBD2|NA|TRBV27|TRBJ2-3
CATTPGLARDTQYF
TGTGCCACCACACCGGGACTAGCTAGAGATACGCAGTATTTT
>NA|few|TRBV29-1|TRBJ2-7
CSVVVTTVEQYF
TGCAGCGTTGTCGTCACGACTGTCGAGCAGTACTTC
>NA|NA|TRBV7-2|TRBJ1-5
CASSQWGGSNQPQHF
TGTGCCAGCAGCCAATGGGGGGGTAGCAATCAGCCCCAGCATTTT
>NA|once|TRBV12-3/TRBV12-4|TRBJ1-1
CASRTAGTEAFF
TGTGCCAGCAGGACCGCCGGGACTGAAGCTTTCTTT
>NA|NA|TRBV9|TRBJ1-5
CASRSAGAPYSNQPQHF
TGTGCCAGCAGGTCGGCAGGCGCCCCATATAGCAATCAGCCCCAGCATTTT
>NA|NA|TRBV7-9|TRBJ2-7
CASSRETRLYEQYF
TGTGCCAGCAGCCGAGAGACTAGACTCTACGAGCAGTACTTC
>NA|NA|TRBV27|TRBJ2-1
CASSLQGKGGEQFF
TGTGCCAGCAGTTTACAAGGAAAAGGGGGTGAGCAGTTCTTC
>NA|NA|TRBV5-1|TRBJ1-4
CASSGTGTKGEKLFF
TGCGCCAGCAGCGGGACCGGGACAAAAGGTGAAAAACTGTTTTTT
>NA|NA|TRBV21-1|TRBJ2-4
CASSTDRGAKNIQYF
TGTGCCAGCAGCACGGACCGGGGAGCCAAAAACATTCAGTACTTC
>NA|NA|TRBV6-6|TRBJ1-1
CASSYARQNTEAFF
TGTGCCAGCAGTTACGCTCGACAGAACACTGAAGCTTTCTTT
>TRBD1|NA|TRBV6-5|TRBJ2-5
CASSLTGGKETQYF
TGTGCCAGCAGCTTAACAGGGGGCAAAGAGACCCAGTACTTC
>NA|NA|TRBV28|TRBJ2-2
CATGPVYGEIAGELFF
TGTGCCACCGGCCCTGTGTATGGGGAGATAGCCGGGGAGCTGTTTTTT
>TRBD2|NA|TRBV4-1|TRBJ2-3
CASSQDFKRGVTSDTQYF
TGCGCCAGCAGCCAAGACTTTAAGCGGGGGGTAACTAGCGATACGCAGTATTTT
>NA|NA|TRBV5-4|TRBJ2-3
CASSHVRGGDTQYF
TGTGCCAGCAGCCATGTGCGGGGCGGAGATACGCAGTATTTT
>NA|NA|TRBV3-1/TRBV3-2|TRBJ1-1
CASSQGSQMNMNTEAFF
TGTGCCAGCAGCCAAGGCAGTCAGATGAACATGAACACTGAAGCTTTCTTT
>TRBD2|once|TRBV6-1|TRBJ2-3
CASSEAGGGVADTQYF
TGTGCCAGCAGTGAAGCTGGCGGGGGGGTCGCAGATACGCAGTATTTT
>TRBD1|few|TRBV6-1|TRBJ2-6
CASSERDRGYNNVLTF
TGTGCCAGCAGTGAGAGGGACAGGGGATACAACAACGTCCTGACTTTC
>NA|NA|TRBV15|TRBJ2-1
CATSRGLGNIGESEQFF
TGTGCCACCAGCAGAGGGTTAGGGAACATAGGGGAAAGTGAGCAGTTCTTC
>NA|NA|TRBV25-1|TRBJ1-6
CASRPQGNNSPLHF
TGTGCCAGCAGACCTCAGGGGAATAATTCACCCCTCCACTTT